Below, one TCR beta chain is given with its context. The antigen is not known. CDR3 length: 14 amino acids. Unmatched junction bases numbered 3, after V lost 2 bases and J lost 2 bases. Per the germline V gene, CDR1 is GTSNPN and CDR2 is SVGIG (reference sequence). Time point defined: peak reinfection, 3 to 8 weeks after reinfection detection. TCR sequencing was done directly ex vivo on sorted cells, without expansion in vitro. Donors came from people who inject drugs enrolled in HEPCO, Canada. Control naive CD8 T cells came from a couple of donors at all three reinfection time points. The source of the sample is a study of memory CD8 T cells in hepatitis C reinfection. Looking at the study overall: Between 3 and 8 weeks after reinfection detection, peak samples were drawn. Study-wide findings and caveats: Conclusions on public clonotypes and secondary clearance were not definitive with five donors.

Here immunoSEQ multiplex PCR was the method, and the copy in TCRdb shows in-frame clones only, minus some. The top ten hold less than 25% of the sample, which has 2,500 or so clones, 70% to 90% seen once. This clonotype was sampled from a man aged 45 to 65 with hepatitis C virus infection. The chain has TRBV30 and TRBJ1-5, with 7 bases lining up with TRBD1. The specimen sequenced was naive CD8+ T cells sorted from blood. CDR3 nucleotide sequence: TGTGCCTGGAGTAATACAGGGGGCAATCAGCCCCAGCATTTT. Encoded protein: CAWSNTGGNQPQHF.